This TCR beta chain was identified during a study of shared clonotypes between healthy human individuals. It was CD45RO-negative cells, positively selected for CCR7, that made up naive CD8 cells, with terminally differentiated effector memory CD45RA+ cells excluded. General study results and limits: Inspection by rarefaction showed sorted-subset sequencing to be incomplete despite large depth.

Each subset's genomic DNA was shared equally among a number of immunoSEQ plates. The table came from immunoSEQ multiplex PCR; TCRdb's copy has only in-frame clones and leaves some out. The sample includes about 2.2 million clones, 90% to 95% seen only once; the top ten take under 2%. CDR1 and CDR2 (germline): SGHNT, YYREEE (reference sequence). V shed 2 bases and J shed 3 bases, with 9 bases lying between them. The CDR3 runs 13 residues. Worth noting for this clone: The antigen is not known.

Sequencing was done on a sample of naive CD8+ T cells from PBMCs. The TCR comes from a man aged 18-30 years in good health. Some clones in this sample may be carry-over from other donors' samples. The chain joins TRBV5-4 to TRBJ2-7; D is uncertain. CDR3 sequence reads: CASSFSNSYEQYF. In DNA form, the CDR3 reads TGTGCCAGCAGCTTCTCCAATAGCTACGAGCAGTACTTC.